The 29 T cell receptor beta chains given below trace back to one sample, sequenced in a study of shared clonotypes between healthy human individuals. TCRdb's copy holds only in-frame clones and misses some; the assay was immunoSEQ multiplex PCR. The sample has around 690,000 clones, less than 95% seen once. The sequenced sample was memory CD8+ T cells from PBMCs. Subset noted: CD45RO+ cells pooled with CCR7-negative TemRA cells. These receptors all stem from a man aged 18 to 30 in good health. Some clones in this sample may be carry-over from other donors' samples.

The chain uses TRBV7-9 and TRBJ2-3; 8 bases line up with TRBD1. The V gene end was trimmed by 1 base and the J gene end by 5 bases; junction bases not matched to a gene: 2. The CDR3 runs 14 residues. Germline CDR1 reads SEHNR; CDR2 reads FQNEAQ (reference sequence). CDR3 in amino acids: CASSLETGEDTQYF. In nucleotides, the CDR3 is TGTGCCAGCAGCTTAGAGACAGGGGAAGATACGCAGTATTTT.

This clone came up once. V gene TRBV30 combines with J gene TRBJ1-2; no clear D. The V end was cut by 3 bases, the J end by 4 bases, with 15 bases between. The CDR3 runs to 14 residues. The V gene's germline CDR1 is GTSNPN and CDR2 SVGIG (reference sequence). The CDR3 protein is CAWRGIITSYGYTF. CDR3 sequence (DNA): TGTGCCTGGAGAGGCATAATTACGAGCTATGGCTACACCTTC. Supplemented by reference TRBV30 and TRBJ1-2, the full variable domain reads SQTIHQWPATLVQPVGSPLSLECTVEGTSNPNLYWYRQAAGRGLQLLFYSVGIGQISSEVPQNLSASRPQDRQFILSSKKLLLSDSGFYLCAWRGIITSYGYTFGSGTRLTVV.

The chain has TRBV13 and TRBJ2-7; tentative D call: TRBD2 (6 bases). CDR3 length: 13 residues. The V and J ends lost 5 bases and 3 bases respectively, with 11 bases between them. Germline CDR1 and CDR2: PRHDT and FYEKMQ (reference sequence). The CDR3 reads CASSPGSGYEQYF. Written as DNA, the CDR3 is TGTGCCAGCAGCCCCGGGAGTGGCTACGAGCAGTACTTC. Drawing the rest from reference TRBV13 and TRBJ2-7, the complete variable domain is AAGVIQSPRHLIKEKRETATLKCYPIPRHDTVYWYQQGPGQDPQFLISFYEKMQSDKGSIPDRFSAQQFSDYHSELNMSSLELGDSALYFCASSPGSGYEQYFGPGTRLTVT.

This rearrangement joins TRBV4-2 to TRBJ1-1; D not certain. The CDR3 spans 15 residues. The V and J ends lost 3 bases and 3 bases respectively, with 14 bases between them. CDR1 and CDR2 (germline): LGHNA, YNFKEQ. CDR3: CASSHPDTADTEAFF. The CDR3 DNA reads TGTGCCAGCAGCCACCCCGACACGGCCGACACTGAAGCTTTCTTT.

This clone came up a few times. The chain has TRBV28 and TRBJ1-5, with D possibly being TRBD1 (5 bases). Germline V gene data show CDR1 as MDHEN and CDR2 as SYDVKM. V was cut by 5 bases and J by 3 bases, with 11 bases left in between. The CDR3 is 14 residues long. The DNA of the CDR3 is TGTGCCAGCAGTCGGACACATAACAATCAGCCCCAGCATTTT. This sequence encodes CASSRTHNNQPQHF.

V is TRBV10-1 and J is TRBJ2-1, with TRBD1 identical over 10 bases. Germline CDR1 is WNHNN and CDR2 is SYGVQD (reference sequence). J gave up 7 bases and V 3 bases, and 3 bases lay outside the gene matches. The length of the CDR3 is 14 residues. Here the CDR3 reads CASSEGTGVNEQFF. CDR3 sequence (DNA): TGCGCCAGCAGTGAAGGGACAGGGGTAAATGAGCAGTTCTTC.

The CDR3 region is CAKEHRIVPYEQYF. CDR3 nucleotide sequence: TGTGCCAAGGAACACAGAATTGTCCCCTACGAGCAGTACTTC. J is TRBJ2-7 and V is TRBV7-3; D uncertain. Germline V CDR1 and CDR2: SGHTA, FQGTGA. The CDR3 contains 14 residues. V was cut by 10 bases and J by 2 bases, with 18 bases left in between.

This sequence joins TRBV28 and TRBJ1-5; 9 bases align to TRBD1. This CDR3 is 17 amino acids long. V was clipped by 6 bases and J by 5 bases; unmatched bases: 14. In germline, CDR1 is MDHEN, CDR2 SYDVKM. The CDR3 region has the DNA TGTGCCAGCAGAGATTCCGGGACAGGGAGTGTCGATCAGCCCCAGCATTTT. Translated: CASRDSGTGSVDQPQHF. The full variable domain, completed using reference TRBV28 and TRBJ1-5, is DVKVTQSSRYLVKRTGEKVFLECVQDMDHENMFWYRQDPGLGLRLIYFSYDVKMKEKGDIPEGYSVSREKKERFSLILESASTNQTSMYLCASRDSGTGSVDQPQHFGDGTRLSIL.

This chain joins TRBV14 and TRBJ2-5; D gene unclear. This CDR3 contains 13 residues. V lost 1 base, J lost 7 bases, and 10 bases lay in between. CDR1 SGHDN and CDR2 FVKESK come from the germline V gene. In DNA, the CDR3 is TGTGCCAGCAGCCAAGGATGGTCTGGGACCCAGTACTTC. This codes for CASSQGWSGTQYF.

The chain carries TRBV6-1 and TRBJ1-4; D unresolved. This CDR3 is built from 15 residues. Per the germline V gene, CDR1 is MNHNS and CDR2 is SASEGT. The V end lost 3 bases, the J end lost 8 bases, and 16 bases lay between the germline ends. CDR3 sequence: CASSDYGLPNEKLFF. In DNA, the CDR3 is TGTGCCAGCAGTGATTATGGCCTACCGAACGAAAAACTGTTTTTT.

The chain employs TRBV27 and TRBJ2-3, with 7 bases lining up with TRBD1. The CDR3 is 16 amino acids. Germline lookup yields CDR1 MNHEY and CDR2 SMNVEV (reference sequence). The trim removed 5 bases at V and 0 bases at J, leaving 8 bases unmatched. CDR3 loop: CASSPRDSASTDTQYF. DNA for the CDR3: TGTGCCAGCAGTCCCCGGGACAGCGCTAGCACAGATACGCAGTATTTT.

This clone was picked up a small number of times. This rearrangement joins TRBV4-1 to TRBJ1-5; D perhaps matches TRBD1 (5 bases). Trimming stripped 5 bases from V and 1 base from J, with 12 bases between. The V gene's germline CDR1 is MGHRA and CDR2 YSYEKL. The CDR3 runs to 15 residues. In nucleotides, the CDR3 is TGCGCCAGCAGCTACCGGGACGTCAGCAATCAGCCCCAGCATTTT. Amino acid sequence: CASSYRDVSNQPQHF.

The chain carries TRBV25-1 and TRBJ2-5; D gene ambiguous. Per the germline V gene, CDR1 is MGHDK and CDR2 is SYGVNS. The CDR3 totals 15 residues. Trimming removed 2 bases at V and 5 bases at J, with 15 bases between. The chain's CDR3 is CASSEKVSVGETQYF. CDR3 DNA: TGTGCCAGCAGTGAAAAGGTATCGGTGGGGGAGACCCAGTACTTC.

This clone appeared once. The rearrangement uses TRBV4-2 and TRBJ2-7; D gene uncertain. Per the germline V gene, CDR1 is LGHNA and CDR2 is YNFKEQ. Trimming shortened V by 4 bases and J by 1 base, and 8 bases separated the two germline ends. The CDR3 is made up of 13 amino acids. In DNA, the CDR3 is TGTGCCAGCAGCCCCCTGGAATCCTACGAGCAGTACTTC. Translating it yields CASSPLESYEQYF.

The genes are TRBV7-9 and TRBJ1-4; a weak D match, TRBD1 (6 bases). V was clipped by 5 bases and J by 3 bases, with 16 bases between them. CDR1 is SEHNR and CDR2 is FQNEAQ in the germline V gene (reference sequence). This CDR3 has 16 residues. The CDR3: CASSVVPGVANEKLFF. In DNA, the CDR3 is TGTGCCAGCAGCGTAGTTCCAGGGGTGGCTAATGAAAAACTGTTTTTT. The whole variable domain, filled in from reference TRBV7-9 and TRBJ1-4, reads DTGVSQNPRHKITKRGQNVTFRCDPISEHNRLYWYRQTLGQGPEFLTYFQNEAQLEKSRLLSDRFSAERPKGSFSTLEIQRTEQGDSAMYLCASSVVPGVANEKLFFGSGTQLSVL.

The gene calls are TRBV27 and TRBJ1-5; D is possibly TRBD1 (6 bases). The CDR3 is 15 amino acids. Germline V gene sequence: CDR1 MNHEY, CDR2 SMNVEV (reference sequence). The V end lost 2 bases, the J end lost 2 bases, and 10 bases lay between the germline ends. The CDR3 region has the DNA TGTGCCAGCAGTTTACAGGGGTTTGGCAATCAGCCCCAGCATTTT. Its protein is CASSLQGFGNQPQHF.

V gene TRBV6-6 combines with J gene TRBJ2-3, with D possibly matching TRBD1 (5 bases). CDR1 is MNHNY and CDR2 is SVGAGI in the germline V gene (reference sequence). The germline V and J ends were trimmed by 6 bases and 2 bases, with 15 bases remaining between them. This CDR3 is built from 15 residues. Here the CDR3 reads CASRDSIEITDTQYF. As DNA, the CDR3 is TGTGCCAGCAGAGACAGTATTGAAATCACAGATACGCAGTATTTT.

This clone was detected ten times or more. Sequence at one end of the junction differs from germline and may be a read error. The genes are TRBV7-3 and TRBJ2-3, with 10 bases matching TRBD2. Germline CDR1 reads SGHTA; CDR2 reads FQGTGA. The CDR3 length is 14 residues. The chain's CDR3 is CASSDQGTGTSVHF. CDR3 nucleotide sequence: TGTGCCAGCAGCGATCAAGGAACCGGGACTAGCGTTCATTTT.

As DNA, the CDR3 is TGTGCCAGCGGTCAGGGCAGCCAGTACTTC. Residues: CASGQGSQYF. V gene TRBV6-5 combines with J gene TRBJ2-5; D perhaps matches TRBD1 (5 bases). The CDR3 covers 10 residues. From germline, CDR1 is MNHEY and CDR2 SVGAGI. V dropped 8 bases and J dropped 10 bases, with 11 bases sitting between them.

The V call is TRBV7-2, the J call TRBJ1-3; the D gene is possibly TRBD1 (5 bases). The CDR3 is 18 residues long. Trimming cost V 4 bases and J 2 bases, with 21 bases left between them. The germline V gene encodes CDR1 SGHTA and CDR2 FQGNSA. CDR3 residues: CASSSFPPRRTTGNTIYF. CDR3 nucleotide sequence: TGTGCCAGCAGCTCCTTCCCCCCTAGGAGGACAACTGGAAACACCATATATTTT.

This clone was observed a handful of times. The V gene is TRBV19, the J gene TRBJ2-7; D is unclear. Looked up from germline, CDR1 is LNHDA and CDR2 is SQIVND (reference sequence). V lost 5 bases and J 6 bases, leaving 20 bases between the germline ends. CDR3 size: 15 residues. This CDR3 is CASSLEMTRPSEQYF. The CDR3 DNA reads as TGTGCCAGTAGTCTCGAGATGACCCGACCCTCCGAGCAGTACTTC.

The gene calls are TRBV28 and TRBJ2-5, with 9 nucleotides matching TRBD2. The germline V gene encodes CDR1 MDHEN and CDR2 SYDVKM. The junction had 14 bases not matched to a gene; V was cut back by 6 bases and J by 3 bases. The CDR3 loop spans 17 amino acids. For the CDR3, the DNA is TGTGCCAGCAGAGAGAAAAGGGAGACTAGCGGCAAAGAGACCCAGTACTTC. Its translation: CASREKRETSGKETQYF.

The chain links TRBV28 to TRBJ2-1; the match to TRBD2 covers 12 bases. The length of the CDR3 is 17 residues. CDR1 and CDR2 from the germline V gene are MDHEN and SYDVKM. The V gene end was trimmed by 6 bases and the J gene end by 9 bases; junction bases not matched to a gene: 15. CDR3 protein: CASRPRPGTSGSLEQFF. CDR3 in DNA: TGTGCCAGCAGGCCTCGACCCGGGACTAGCGGGTCTCTTGAGCAGTTCTTC.

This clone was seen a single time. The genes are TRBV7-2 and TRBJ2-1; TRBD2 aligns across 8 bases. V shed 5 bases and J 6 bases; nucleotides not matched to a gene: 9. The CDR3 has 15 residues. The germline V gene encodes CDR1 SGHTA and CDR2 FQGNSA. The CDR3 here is CASSPRVSGINEQFF. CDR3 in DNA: TGTGCCAGCAGCCCCCGGGTTAGCGGGATCAATGAGCAGTTCTTC.

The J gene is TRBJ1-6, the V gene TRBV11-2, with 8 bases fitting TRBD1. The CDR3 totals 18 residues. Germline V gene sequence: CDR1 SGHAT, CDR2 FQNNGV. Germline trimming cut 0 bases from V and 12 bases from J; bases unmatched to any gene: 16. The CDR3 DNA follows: TGTGCCAGCAGCTTAGATGATCTTCGGACAGGGTGGAGGGTACCCCTCCACTTT. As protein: CASSLDDLRTGWRVPLHF.

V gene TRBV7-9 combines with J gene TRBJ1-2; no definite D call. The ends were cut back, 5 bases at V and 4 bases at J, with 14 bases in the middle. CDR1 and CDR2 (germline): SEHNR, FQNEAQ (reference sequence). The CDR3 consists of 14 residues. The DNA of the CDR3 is TGTGCCAGCAGCGACGGGGATTGGTCCTATGGCTACACCTTC. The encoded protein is CASSDGDWSYGYTF.

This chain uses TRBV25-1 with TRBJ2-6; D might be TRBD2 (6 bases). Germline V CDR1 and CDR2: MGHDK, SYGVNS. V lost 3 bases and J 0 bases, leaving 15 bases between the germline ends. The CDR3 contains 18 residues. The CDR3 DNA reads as TGTGCCAGCAGTGACCGCGGGCGCGGGATCTCTGGGGCCAACGTCCTGACTTTC. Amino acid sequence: CASSDRGRGISGANVLTF. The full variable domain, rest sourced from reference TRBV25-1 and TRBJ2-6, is EADIYQTPRYLVIGTGKKITLECSQTMGHDKMYWYQQDPGMELHLIHYSYGVNSTEKGDLSSESTVSRIRTEHFPLTLESARPSHTSQYLCASSDRGRGISGANVLTFGAGSRLTVL.

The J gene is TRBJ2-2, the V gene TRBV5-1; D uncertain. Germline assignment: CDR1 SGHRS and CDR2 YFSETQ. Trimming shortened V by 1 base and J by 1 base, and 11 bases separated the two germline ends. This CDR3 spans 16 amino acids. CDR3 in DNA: TGCGCCAGCAGCTTGTTTGCGGTTCAGAACACCGGGGAGCTGTTTTTT. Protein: CASSLFAVQNTGELFF.

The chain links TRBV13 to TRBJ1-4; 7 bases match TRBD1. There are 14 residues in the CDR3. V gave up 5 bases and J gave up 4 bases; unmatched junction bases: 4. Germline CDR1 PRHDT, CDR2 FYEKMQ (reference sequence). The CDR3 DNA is TGTGCCAGCAGCCCTGGACAGGATAATGAAAAACTGTTTTTT. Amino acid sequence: CASSPGQDNEKLFF.